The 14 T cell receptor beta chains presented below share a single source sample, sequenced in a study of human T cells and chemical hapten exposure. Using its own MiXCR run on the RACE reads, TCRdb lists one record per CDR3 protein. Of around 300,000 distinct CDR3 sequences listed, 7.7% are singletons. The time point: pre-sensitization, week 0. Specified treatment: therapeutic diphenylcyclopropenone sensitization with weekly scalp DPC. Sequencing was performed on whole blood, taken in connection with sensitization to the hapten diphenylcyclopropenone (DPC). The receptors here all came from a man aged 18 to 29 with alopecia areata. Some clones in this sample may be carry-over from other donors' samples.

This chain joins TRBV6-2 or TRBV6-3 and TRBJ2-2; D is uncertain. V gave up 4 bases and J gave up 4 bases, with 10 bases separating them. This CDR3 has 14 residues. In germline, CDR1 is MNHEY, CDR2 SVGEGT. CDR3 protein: CASSLEGITGELFF. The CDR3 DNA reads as TGTGCCAGCAGTTTAGAAGGAATCACCGGGGAGCTGTTTTTT.

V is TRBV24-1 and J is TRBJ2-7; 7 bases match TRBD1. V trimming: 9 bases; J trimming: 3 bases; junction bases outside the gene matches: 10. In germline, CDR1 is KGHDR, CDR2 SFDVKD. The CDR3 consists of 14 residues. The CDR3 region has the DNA TGTGCCACCGACGAACTGACAGGGATCTACGAGCAGTACTTC. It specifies CATDELTGIYEQYF.

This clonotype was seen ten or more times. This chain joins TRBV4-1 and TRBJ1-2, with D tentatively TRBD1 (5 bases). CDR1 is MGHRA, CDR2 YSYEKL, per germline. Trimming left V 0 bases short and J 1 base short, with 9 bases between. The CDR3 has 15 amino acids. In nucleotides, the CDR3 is TGCGCCAGCAGCCAAGATGGGGGAATTAACTATGGCTACACCTTC. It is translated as CASSQDGGINYGYTF.

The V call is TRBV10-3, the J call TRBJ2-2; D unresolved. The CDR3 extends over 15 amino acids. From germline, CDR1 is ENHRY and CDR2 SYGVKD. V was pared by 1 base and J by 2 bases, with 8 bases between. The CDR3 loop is CAISEYGTNTGELFF. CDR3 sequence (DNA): TGTGCCATCAGTGAGTACGGTACCAACACCGGGGAGCTGTTTTTT.

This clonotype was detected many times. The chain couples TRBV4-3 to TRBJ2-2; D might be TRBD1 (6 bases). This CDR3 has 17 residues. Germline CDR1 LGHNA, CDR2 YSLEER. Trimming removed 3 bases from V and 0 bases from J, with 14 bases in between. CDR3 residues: CASSQETGTTNTGELFF. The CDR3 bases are TGCGCCAGCAGCCAGGAAACCGGGACAACGAACACCGGGGAGCTGTTTTTT.

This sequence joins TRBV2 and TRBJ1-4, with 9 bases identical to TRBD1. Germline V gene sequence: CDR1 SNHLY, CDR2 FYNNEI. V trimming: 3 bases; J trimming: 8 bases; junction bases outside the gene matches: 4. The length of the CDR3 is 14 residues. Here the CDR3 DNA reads TGTGCCAGCAGTGAGGACAGGGGTTACGAAAAACTGTTTTTT. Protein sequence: CASSEDRGYEKLFF.

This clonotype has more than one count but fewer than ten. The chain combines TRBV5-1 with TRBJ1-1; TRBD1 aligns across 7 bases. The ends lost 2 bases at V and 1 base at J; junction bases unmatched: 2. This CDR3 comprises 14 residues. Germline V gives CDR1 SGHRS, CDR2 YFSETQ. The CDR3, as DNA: TGCGCCAGCAGCTTAGGGGGCTCGAACACTGAAGCTTTCTTT. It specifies CASSLGGSNTEAFF.

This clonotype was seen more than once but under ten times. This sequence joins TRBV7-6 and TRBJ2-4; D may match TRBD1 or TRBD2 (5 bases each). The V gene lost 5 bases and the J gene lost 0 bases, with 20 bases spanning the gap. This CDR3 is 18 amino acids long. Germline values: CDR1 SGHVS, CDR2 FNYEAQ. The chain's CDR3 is CASSPPGARRLAKNIQYF. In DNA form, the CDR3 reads TGTGCCAGCAGCCCCCCCGGGGCACGACGTTTAGCCAAAAACATTCAGTACTTC. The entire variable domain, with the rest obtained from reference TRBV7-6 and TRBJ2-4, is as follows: GAGVSQSPRYKVTKRGQDVALRCDPISGHVSLYWYRQALGQGPEFLTYFNYEAQQDKSGLPNDRFSAERPEGSISTLTIQRTEQRDSAMYRCASSPPGARRLAKNIQYFGAGTRLSVL.

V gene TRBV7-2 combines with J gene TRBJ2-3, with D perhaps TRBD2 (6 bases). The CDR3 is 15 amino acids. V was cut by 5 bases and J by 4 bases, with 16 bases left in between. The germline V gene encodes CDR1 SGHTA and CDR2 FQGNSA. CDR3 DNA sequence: TGTGCCAGCAGCCCGGGGGTTGGAATGGCAGATACGCAGTATTTT. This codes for CASSPGVGMADTQYF.

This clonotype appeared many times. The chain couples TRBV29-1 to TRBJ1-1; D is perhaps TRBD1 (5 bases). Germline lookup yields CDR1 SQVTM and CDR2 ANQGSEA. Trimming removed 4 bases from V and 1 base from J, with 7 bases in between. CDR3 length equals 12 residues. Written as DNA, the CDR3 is TGCAGCGTTGCGGGGGAGAACACTGAAGCTTTCTTT. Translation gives CSVAGENTEAFF.

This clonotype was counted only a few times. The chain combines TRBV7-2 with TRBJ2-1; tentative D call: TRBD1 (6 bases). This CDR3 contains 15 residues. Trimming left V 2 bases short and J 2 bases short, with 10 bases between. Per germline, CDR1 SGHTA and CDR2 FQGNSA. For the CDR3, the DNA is TGTGCCAGCAGCTTATCGGCAGGGGCCTACAATGAGCAGTTCTTC. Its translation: CASSLSAGAYNEQFF.

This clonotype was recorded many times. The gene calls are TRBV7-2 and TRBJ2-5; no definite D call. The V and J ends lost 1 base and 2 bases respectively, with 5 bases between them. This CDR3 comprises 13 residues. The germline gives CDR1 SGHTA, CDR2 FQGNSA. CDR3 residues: CASSLVPQETQYF. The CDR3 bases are TGTGCCAGCAGCTTAGTCCCTCAAGAGACCCAGTACTTC.

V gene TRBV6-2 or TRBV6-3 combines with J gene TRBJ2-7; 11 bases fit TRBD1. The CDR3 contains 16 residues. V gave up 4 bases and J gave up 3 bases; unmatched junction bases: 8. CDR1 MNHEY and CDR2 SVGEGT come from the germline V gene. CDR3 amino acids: CASSSWTGGSFYEQYV. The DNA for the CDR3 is TGTGCCAGCAGTTCCTGGACAGGGGGCTCCTTCTACGAGCAGTACGTC.

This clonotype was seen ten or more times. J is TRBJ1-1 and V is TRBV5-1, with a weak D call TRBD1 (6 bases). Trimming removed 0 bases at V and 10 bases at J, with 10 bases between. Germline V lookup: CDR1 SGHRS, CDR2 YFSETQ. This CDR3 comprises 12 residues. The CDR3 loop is CASSLAGGPAFF. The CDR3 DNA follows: TGCGCCAGCAGCTTGGCCGGGGGGCCAGCTTTCTTT.